This T cell receptor beta chain appears in the sequencing data of a study of T cells in Graves' hyperthyroidism and ophthalmopathy. Study observations and caveats: It was a median approximately 6.9 months before onset that the model predicted ophthalmopathy. In blood, most of the thyroid clonotypes expanded above 0.001 were also present. From stable hyperthyroidism, ophthalmopathy was separated by a 13 V-J model.

Germline V gene data show CDR1 as MDHEN and CDR2 as SYDVKM. The V gene end was trimmed by 5 bases and the J gene end by 1 base; junction bases not matched to a gene: 7. The CDR3 contains 15 residues. This clonotype occurred many times. Its specificity is unknown. RNA transcripts served as the template for amplifying TCR beta CDR3 regions. An initial round of RT-PCR targeting the TCR CDR3 relied on the HTBI primer set. TCRdb fed the multiplex PCR reads into MiXCR, producing one record per CDR3 protein. The sample has roughly 400,000 distinct CDR3 sequences, 15% to 19% seen once. Any symptoms of ophthalmopathy came after the first hyperthyroidism diagnosis, from which the blood sample dates.

The sample comprised blood. The rearrangement joins TRBV28 to TRBJ2-5, with TRBD1 matching over 7 bases. The sequence was obtained from a young woman with Graves' hyperthyroidism that later progressed to Graves' ophthalmopathy. This chain's CDR3 is CASSRTGEPQETQYF. The CDR3 DNA reads TGTGCCAGCAGTCGCACAGGGGAGCCCCAAGAGACCCAGTACTTC.